The 9 T cell receptor beta chains reported below all come from one sample, sequenced in a study of T cells expressing NK-cell markers. With the 5' RACE reads reprocessed, TCRdb shows one record per CDR3 protein and no DNA. Here the sample table reports about 460,000 distinct CDR3 sequences. Specimen: blood T cells: a sorted CD56 or NKG2C T cell subset, CD4+ or CD8+ T cells, or bulk PBMC T cells (not recorded which). The receptors originated from a woman aged 50 to 60 in good health.

The chain uses TRBV7-2 and TRBJ2-1; the TCRdb D gene call, TRBD2, has no DNA to confirm it. Germline V gene sequence: CDR1 SGHTA, CDR2 FQGNSA. The CDR3 is 18 amino acids. The CDR3 loop is CASSTGTSGISSYNEQFF.

The genes are TRBV12-3 or TRBV12-4 and TRBJ2-5; TCRdb's D call of TRBD1 is untestable without DNA. The CDR3 has 13 residues. CDR3 in amino acids: CASSLQGEQTQYF.

The rearrangement links TRBV21-1 to TRBJ2-1. TRBV21-1 is deemed a pseudogene. There are 16 residues in the CDR3. CDR3 protein: CASRTLSRESYNEQFF.

The chain links TRBV6-4 to TRBJ1-5. The CDR3 sequence is 13 residues long. CDR1 is MRHNA and CDR2 is SNTAGT in the germline V gene. The CDR3 sequence is CASADGSNQPQHF.

The chain links TRBV27 to TRBJ2-7; TCRdb's assignment of TRBD1 cannot be checked, as there is no DNA. The CDR3 consists of 14 residues. Germline loops: CDR1 MNHEY, CDR2 SMNVEV (reference sequence). This CDR3 reads CASGPVGGLYEQYF.

The chain combines TRBV9 with TRBJ2-2; the TCRdb D gene call, TRBD2, has no DNA to confirm it. Germline CDR1 reads SGDLS; CDR2 reads YYNGEE. The length of the CDR3 is 14 residues. The CDR3 loop reads CASRMGPRPGELFF.

The V gene is TRBV9, the J gene TRBJ2-7; without DNA, the TCRdb call of TRBD2 cannot be checked. The CDR3 consists of 14 residues. Germline CDR1 and CDR2: SGDLS and YYNGEE. The CDR3 loop is CASSGRTSGTEQYF.

This chain links TRBV20-1 with TRBJ2-1; TCRdb's D call, TRBD2, is unchecked because there is no DNA. This CDR3 contains 14 residues. Germline loops: CDR1 DFQATT, CDR2 SNEGSKA (reference sequence). The CDR3 loop reads CSALPPHAYNEQFF.

V usage is TRBV7-9 and J usage is TRBJ1-6. This CDR3 contains 13 residues. Germline V CDR1 and CDR2: SEHNR, FQNEAQ (reference sequence). The CDR3 is CASSQTSNSPLHF.